This entry is about one TCR beta chain. Its specificity is not known. The beta constant-region primer was an equimolar mix of two oligonucleotides covering TRBC1 and TRBC2. The ligated cDNA underwent four PCR rounds using SP2 and nested alpha and beta constant-region primers. TCRdb fed the UMI-ligation and nested PCR reads into MiXCR, producing one record per CDR3 protein. The data hold roughly 97,000 distinct CDR3 sequences, with approximately 15% observed a single time. The data were obtained in a study of naive and memory T cell subsets. Points from the study as a whole: A few larger clonotypes appeared in naive repertoires, especially CD8, possibly memory cells re-expressing CD45RA.

The receptor was derived from a human donor in good health. Sequenced: naive CD8+ T cells from blood.

Here the CDR3 reads CASSLPDFVYGYTF. The CDR3 DNA sequence: TGCGCCAGCAGCCTACCAGACTTCGTTTATGGCTACACCTTC. The chain employs TRBV5-1 and TRBJ1-2; no firm D call. The ends were cut back, 4 bases at V and 5 bases at J, with 15 bases in the middle. Germline-derived CDR1 and CDR2 are SGHRS and YFSETQ. This CDR3 region has 14 residues.